This entry describes one TCR beta chain. These data originate in a study of control samples from healthy donors and cancer patients. This CDR3 region has 17 residues. Germline CDR1 LGHDT, CDR2 YNNKEL (reference sequence). After removal of 3 bases from V and 3 bases from J, the junction contained 11 bases not matched to a gene. Profiled with immunoSEQ multiplex PCR; TCRdb holds only in-frame clones, not every one. Counted here are about 160,000 clones, 70% to 90% occurring once; the ten biggest clones make up more than 10%. The gene calls are TRBV3-1 (or the pseudogene TRBV3-2) and TRBJ2-5; 9 bases are shared with TRBD2. Sequencing was performed on blood. The origin of this receptor is a young man in good health. CDR3 protein: CASSHLPLREGEETQYF. The CDR3 DNA reads TGTGCCAGCAGCCACCTCCCCCTGCGGGAGGGCGAAGAGACCCAGTACTTC.